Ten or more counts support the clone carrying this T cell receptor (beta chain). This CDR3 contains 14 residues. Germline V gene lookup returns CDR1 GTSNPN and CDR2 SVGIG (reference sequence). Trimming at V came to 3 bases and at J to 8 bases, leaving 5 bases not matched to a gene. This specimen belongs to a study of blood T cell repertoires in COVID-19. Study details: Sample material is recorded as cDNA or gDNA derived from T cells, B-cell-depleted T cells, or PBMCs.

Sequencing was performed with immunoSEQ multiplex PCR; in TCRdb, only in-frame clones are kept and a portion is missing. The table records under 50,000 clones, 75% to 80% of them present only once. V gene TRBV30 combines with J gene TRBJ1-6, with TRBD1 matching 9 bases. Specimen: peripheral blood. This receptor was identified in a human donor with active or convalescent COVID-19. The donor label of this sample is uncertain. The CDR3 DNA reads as TGTGCCTGGAGGAGGACAGGGGATGATTCACCCCTCCACTTT. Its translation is CAWRRTGDDSPLHF.